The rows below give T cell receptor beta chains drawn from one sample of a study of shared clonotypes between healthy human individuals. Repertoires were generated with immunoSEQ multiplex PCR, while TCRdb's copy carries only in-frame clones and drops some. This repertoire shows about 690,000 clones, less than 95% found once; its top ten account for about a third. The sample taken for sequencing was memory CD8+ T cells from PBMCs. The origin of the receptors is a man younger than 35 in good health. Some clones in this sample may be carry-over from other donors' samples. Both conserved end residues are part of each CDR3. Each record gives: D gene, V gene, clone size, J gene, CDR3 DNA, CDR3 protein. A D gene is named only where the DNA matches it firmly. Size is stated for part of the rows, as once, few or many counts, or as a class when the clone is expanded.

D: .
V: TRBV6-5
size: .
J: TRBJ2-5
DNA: TGTGCCAGCAGTGACTACATGACAGAGGAGACCCAGTACTTC
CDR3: CASSDYMTEETQYF

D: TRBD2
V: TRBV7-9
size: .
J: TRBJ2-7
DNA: TGTGCCAGCAGCTTAACGGGGGGAGGCCTATTCTACGAGCAGTACTTC
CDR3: CASSLTGGGLFYEQYF

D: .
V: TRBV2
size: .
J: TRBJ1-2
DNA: TGTGCCAGCAGTGAAGCTCGGGGGGGGACGAAGTATGGCTACACCTTC
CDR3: CASSEARGGTKYGYTF

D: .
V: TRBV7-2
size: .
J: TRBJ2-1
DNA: TGTGCCAGCAGCTTAGTCCCACGTTTGGGCCGAACCTACAATGAGCAGTTCTTC
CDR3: CASSLVPRLGRTYNEQFF

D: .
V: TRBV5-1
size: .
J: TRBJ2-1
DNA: TGCGCCAGCAGCCCCCATAGCGCGAGCTCCTACAATGAGCAGTTCTTC
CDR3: CASSPHSASSYNEQFF

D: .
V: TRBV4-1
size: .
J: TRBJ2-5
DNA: TGCGCCAGCAGCCAGGAGCTGGCGATGTACCAAGAGACCCAGTACTTC
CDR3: CASSQELAMYQETQYF

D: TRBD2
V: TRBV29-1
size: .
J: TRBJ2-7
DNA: TGCAGCGTTGGAGGACTAGCGGGAGTGGGCGAGCAGTACTTC
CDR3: CSVGGLAGVGEQYF

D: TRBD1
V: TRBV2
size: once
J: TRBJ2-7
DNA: TGTGCCAGCAGAGAGCGGACAGGGTTCCCCTACGAGCAGTACTTC
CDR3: CASRERTGFPYEQYF

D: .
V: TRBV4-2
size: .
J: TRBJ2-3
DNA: TGTGCCAGCAGCCAAGATTTAACGATCACAGATACGCAGTATTTT
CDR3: CASSQDLTITDTQYF

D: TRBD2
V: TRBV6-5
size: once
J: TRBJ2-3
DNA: TGTGCCACCTCCTTTCGGGAGGGCACAGATACGCAGTATTTT
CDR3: CATSFREGTDTQYF

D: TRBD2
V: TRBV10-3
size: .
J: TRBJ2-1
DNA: TGTGCCATCAAAATGACTAGCGGGAGGCCCGGGAATGAGCAGTTCTTC
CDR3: CAIKMTSGRPGNEQFF

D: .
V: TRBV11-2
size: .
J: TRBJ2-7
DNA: TGTGCCAGCAGCGCGTACTCCTACGAGCAGTACTTC
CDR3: CASSAYSYEQYF

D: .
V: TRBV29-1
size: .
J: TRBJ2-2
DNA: TGCAGCGTAGGTGGGACGAACACCGGGGAGCTGTTTTTT
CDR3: CSVGGTNTGELFF

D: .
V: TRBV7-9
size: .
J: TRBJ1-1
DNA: TGTGCCAGCGACCTTACAGGGAGTGTTGAAGCTTTCTTT
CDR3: CASDLTGSVEAFF

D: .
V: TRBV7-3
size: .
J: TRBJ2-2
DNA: TGTGCCAGCAGCCCTCTTCCCACCGGGGAGCTGTTTTTT
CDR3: CASSPLPTGELFF

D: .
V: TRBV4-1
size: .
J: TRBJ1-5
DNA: TGCGCCAGCAGCCAAGATGACCGCCGGTGGGGCAATCAGCCCCAGCATTTT
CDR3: CASSQDDRRWGNQPQHF

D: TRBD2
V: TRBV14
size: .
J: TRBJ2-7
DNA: TGTGCCAGCAGCCAGCCCCGGGGGACTAGTCGCGACGAGCAGTACTTC
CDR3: CASSQPRGTSRDEQYF

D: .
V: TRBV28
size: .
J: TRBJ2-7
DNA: TGTGCCAGCAGTTTTCCGCTAGGAAACGAGCAGTACTTC
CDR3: CASSFPLGNEQYF

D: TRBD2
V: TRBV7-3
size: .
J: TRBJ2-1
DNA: TGTGCCAGCAGCGCCACGAGAGCGGGAGTCGACTACAATGAGCAGTTCTTC
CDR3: CASSATRAGVDYNEQFF

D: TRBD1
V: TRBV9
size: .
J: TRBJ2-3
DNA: TGTGCCAGCGGGGACAGTTCGGGGAGTTCGAGAGATACGCAGTATTTT
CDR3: CASGDSSGSSRDTQYF

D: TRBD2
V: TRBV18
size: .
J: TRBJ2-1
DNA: TGTGCCAGCTCAGCAACTCCCCTAGCGGTCCCTTCCTACAATGAGCAGTTCTTC
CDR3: CASSATPLAVPSYNEQFF

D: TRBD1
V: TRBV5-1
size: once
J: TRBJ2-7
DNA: TGCGCCAGCAGCGTATTAGACAGGGTCCACGAGCAGTACTTC
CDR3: CASSVLDRVHEQYF

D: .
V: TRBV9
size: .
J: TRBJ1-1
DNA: TGTGCCAGCAGCGTCTCCGGCGGGGCGAACACTGAAGCTTTCTTT
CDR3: CASSVSGGANTEAFF

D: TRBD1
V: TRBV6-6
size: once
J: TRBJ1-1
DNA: TGTGCCAGCAGTAGTACGACAGGGGGCAAGTCTGAAGCTTTCTTT
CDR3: CASSSTTGGKSEAFF

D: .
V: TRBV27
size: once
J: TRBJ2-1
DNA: TGTGCCAGCAGTTTAGGGAGGCACAATGAGCAGTTCTTC
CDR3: CASSLGRHNEQFF

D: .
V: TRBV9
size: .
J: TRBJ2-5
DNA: TGTGCCAGCAGCTTCTCCGGGAGACCTCAAGAGACCCAGTACTTC
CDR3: CASSFSGRPQETQYF

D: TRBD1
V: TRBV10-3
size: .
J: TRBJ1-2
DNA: TGTGCCATCAGATTGGACGCCGGGACAGGGTCCCAGCACTACTATGGCTACACCTTC
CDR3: CAIRLDAGTGSQHYYGYTF

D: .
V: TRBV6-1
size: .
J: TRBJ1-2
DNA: TGTGCCAGCAGTGAAGCGGGGAGGGACTATGGCTACACCTTC
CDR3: CASSEAGRDYGYTF

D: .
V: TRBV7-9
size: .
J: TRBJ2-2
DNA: TGTGCCAGCAGCTTTGGGTCCGGGGAGCTGTTTTTT
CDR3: CASSFGSGELFF

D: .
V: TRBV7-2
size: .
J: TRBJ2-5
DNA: TGTGCCAGCAGCCAAGCGGTCCAAGAGACCCAGTACTTC
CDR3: CASSQAVQETQYF

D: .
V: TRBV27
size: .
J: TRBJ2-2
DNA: TGTGCCAGCAGTCCCCCGGGGTGGGGGCCGGGCGGGGAGCTGTTTTTT
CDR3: CASSPPGWGPGGELFF

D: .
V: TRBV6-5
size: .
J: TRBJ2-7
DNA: TGTGCCAGCCGCACATCTCGCGAGCAGTACTTC
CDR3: CASRTSREQYF

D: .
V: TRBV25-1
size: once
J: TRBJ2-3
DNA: TGTGCCAGCAGTGGGGTAAGGGATACGCAGTATTTT
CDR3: CASSGVRDTQYF

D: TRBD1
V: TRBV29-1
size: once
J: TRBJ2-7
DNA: TGCAGCGTCACCGGGACAGGGGATTACGAGCAGTACTTC
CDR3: CSVTGTGDYEQYF

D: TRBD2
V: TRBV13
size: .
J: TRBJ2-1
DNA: TGTGCCAGCAGCTTGAGCGGGAGGGCCGGCAATGAGCAGTTCTTC
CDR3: CASSLSGRAGNEQFF

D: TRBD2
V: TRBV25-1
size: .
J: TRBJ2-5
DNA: TGTGCCATCAAACTAGCGGGAGGCCAAGAGACCCAGTACTTC
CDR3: CAIKLAGGQETQYF

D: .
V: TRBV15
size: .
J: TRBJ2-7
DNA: TGTGCCACCAGCAGAGATTCACAGGACACCTACGAGCAGTACTTC
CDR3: CATSRDSQDTYEQYF

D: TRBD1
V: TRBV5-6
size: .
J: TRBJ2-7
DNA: TGTGCCAGCACCCGGACAGGGCAATCCTACGAGCAGTACTTC
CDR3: CASTRTGQSYEQYF

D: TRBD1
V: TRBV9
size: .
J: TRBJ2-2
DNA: TGTGCCAGCAGCTATACCGGGACAGGGGACACCGGGGAGCTGTTTTTT
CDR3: CASSYTGTGDTGELFF

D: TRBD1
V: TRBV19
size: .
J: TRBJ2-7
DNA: TGTGCCAGTAGTTGGGCAGGGGGCTCCTACGAGCAGTACTTC
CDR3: CASSWAGGSYEQYF

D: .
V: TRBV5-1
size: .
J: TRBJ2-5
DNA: TGCGCCAGCAGCTTGCGTGTTTGGGCAGAGACCCAGTACTTC
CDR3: CASSLRVWAETQYF

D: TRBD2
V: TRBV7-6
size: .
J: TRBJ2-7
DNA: TGTGCCAGCAGCGGGCTAGCGGAGCACTACGAGCAGTACTTC
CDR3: CASSGLAEHYEQYF

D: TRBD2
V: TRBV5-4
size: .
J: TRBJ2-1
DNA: TGTGCCAGCAGCCCAACGGGACTAGCGGGGTACAATGAGCAGTTCTTC
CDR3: CASSPTGLAGYNEQFF

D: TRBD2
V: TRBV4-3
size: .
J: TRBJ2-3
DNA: TGCGCCAGCAGCCTGGGGGAGGGCCTCTCAAATACGCAGTATTTT
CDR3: CASSLGEGLSNTQYF

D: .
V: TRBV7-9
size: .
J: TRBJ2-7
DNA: TGTGCCAGCAGCTTAGTTCTGGGACACAACTACGAGCAGTACTTC
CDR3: CASSLVLGHNYEQYF

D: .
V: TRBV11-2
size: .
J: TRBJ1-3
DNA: TGTGCCAGCTCGCCTCCTAGGGTCTCTGGAAACACCATATATTTT
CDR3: CASSPPRVSGNTIYF